This T cell receptor (beta chain) was captured in a study of PD-1 blockade in classical Hodgkin lymphoma. Study-level information: A 3 mg/kg intravenous dose of nivolumab was received by patients every 2 weeks.

Study outcomes and limitations: Those achieving complete response showed baseline diversity like newly diagnosed patients. Reported findings placed baseline TCR diversity lower in newly diagnosed patients (compared with healthy donors). The study found that TCR diversity rose significantly by C4D1 in CD4+ but not CD8+ cells.

Documented time point: cycle 4 day 1 (C4D1), after less than seven weeks of nivolumab. Each of the patients experienced relapse following autologous stem cell transplantation, and their brentuximab vedotin exposure differed. Purification of CD4+ T cells from thawed PBMCs was performed via magnetic negative selection. A remark on this clone: Its target is not known.

Using immunoSEQ multiplex PCR, the repertoire was profiled, and TCRdb retains in-frame clones only, with some absent. The table records about 30,000 clones, about four fifths of them present only once. This clonotype was sampled from a human donor with classical Hodgkin lymphoma. The material was CD4+ T cells from blood, obtained before the fourth cycle of nivolumab.

The CDR3 loop reads CASTLGKWSYEQYF. The CDR3 DNA reads as TGTGCCAGCACTCTAGGAAAGTGGAGCTACGAGCAGTACTTC. The chain links TRBV6-6 to TRBJ2-7; D remains unclear. The CDR3 sequence is 14 residues long. Deletions cut 7 bases from V and 3 bases from J, with 16 bases between. Per the germline V gene, CDR1 is MNHNY and CDR2 is SVGAGI (reference sequence).